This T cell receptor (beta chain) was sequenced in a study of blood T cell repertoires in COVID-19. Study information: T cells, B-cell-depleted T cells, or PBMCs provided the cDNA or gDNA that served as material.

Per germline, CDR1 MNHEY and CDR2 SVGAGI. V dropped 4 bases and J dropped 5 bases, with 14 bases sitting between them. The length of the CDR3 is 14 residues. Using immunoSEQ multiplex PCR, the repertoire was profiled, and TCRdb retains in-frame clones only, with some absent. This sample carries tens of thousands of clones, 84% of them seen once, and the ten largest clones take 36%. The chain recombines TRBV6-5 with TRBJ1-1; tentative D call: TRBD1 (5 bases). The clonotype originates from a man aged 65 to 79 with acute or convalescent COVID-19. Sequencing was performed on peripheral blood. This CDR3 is CASSSGGAGTEAFF. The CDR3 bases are TGTGCCAGCAGTTCTGGAGGGGCAGGTACTGAAGCTTTCTTT.